What follows are 19 T cell receptor beta chains derived from one specimen sequenced in a study of immune heterogeneity within non-small cell lung tumors. Multiplex PCR relied on 32 V and 13 J primers to amplify TCR beta CDR3. TCRdb re-analysed the multiplex PCR reads in MiXCR, keeping a single row per CDR3 protein. The repertoire includes some 10,000 distinct CDR3 sequences, roughly a third of them detected once, and approximately 10% sits in the top ten. Template material comprised bulk tumor genomic DNA at 450 to 600 ng per sample. In surgery, several biopsies were collected from each primary tumor at widely spaced sites. Enrolled patients presented with newly diagnosed, previously untreated non-small cell lung cancer and underwent curative surgery. Sequencing used lung tumor tissue. All receptors come from a man in his 60s with non-small cell lung cancer.

This clonotype was recorded at least ten times. This sequence joins TRBV30 and TRBJ2-1, with D possibly matching TRBD2 (6 bases). The CDR3 length is 14 residues. V lost 2 bases and J 3 bases, leaving 11 bases between the germline ends. Looked up from germline, CDR1 is GTSNPN and CDR2 is SVGIG (reference sequence). Here the CDR3 reads CAWSYPDYYNEQFF. CDR3 DNA sequence: TGTGCCTGGAGTTACCCGGACTACTACAATGAGCAGTTCTTC.

The CDR3 nucleotides read TGTGCCAGCAGTGACCCTAGCAGGAACTACAATGAGCAGTTCTTC. Protein product: CASSDPSRNYNEQFF. The chain couples TRBV6-2 or TRBV6-3 to TRBJ2-1; TRBD2 might be the D (5 bases). Germline loops: CDR1 MNHEY, CDR2 SVGEGT. The CDR3 is made up of 15 amino acids. V was clipped by 5 bases and J by 3 bases, with 14 bases between them.

This clonotype rates as medium-sized. The rearrangement uses TRBV29-1 and TRBJ2-7; D not certain. The CDR3 has 12 residues. V dropped 4 bases and J dropped 4 bases, with 11 bases sitting between them. Germline CDR1 reads SQVTM; CDR2 reads ANQGSEA. Written as DNA, the CDR3 is TGCAGCGTTGTTAATGGCGGATACGAGCAGTACTTC. Its translation is CSVVNGGYEQYF.

This clonotype was counted once. CDR3 DNA sequence: TGCAGTGCTAGAGATTTGGGACAGGGGAGTGGCTACACCTTC. Its translation is CSARDLGQGSGYTF. The chain carries TRBV20-1 and TRBJ1-2, with 10 bases lining up with TRBD1. The length of the CDR3 is 14 residues. Germline CDR1 reads DFQATT; CDR2 reads SNEGSKA (reference sequence). Trimming at V came to 0 bases and at J to 7 bases, leaving 5 bases not matched to a gene.

This clonotype turned up a few times. This rearrangement joins TRBV20-1 to TRBJ1-3, with 7 bases lining up with TRBD1. Losses at the gene ends were 1 base for V and 0 bases for J; bases not matched to a gene: 24. This CDR3 is built from 22 residues. Germline CDR1 is DFQATT and CDR2 is SNEGSKA (reference sequence). For the CDR3, the DNA is TGCAGTGCTAGAGGTCGGGGGGGGGGGGGGGACAGAGAACGTAGCTCTGGAAACACCATATATTTT. This codes for CSARGRGGGGDRERSSGNTIYF.

There are a few counts of this clonotype. The V gene is TRBV19, the J gene TRBJ2-4; D gene ambiguous. CDR1 and CDR2 from the germline V gene are LNHDA and SQIVND (reference sequence). The CDR3 covers 14 residues. V shed 7 bases and J shed 3 bases, with 13 bases lying between them. The CDR3 here is CASMRGRDKNIQYF. The CDR3 nucleotides read TGTGCCAGTATGCGAGGAAGGGACAAAAACATTCAGTACTTC.

This clonotype was observed many times. The chain links TRBV6-2 or TRBV6-3 to TRBJ1-1, with 7 positions matching TRBD1. Germline CDR1 MNHEY, CDR2 SVGEGT. This CDR3 has 14 amino acids. After removal of 6 bases from V and 2 bases from J, the junction contained 6 bases not matched to a gene. The CDR3 reads CASRSTGINTEAFF. CDR3 nucleotides: TGTGCCAGCAGGTCGACAGGGATCAACACTGAAGCTTTCTTT.

Judged by abundance, this clonotype is medium-sized (0.01 to 0.1%). This chain uses TRBV6-2 or TRBV6-3 with TRBJ2-7; D is unresolved. This CDR3 comprises 12 residues. Germline V lookup: CDR1 MNHEY, CDR2 SVGEGT. With 1 base removed from V and 7 bases from J, the gap between germline ends came to 8 bases. CDR3 amino acids: CASSYYPREQYF. The CDR3 DNA reads TGTGCCAGCAGTTACTACCCCAGGGAGCAGTACTTC.

This clonotype rates as medium-sized. CDR3 DNA: TGTGCCAGCAGTTTCCGGCCTACGTTCGAGCAGTACTTC. Protein sequence: CASSFRPTFEQYF. The chain couples TRBV12-3 or TRBV12-4 to TRBJ2-7; D remains ambiguous. V was trimmed by 3 bases and J by 6 bases, leaving 12 bases between them. The CDR3 covers 13 residues.

The chain combines TRBV28 with TRBJ1-2; D remains ambiguous. The CDR3 is 14 amino acids. The V and J ends lost 7 bases and 5 bases respectively, with 17 bases between them. Germline CDR1 reads MDHEN; CDR2 reads SYDVKM. The CDR3 bases are TGTGCCAGCACGGCAGACATTTTGAGTTATGGCTACACCTTC. Amino acid sequence: CASTADILSYGYTF.

This clonotype occurred many times. This rearrangement joins TRBV3-1 to TRBJ2-7; 10 bases are a match to TRBD2. The CDR3 consists of 16 residues. V was clipped by 4 bases and J by 3 bases; unmatched bases: 9. From germline, CDR1 is LGHDT and CDR2 YNNKEL (reference sequence). CDR3 sequence (DNA): TGTGCCAGCAGCCCCGGGACTAGCGCATACCTCTACGAGCAGTACTTC. Its protein is CASSPGTSAYLYEQYF.

The V call is TRBV11-1, the J call TRBJ2-7; the D is unclear. V lost 1 base, J lost 4 bases, and 11 bases lay in between. CDR1 SGHAT and CDR2 FQDESV come from the germline V gene (reference sequence). The CDR3 length is 14 residues. CDR3 sequence reads: CASSLGQTFYEQYF. The CDR3, as DNA: TGTGCCAGCAGCTTAGGACAAACCTTTTACGAGCAGTACTTC.

The chain uses TRBV7-8 and TRBJ1-1; 7 nucleotides align to TRBD1. The CDR3 has 13 amino acids. Germline V gives CDR1 SGHVS, CDR2 FQNEAQ. The V segment lost 5 bases and the J segment 10 bases; nucleotides outside the gene matches: 10. This CDR3 reads CASSPSTGWGAFF. CDR3 coding DNA: TGTGCCAGCAGCCCCTCGACAGGGTGGGGAGCTTTCTTT.

At least ten counts were recorded for this clonotype. The CDR3 DNA reads as TGTGCCAGCAGTTTAATAGCGGGAGATCATGAGCAGTTCTTC. Translation: CASSLIAGDHEQFF. The genes are TRBV28 and TRBJ2-1; 9 bases match TRBD2. The CDR3 length is 14 residues. Germline V gene sequence: CDR1 MDHEN, CDR2 SYDVKM. The V segment lost 2 bases and the J segment 8 bases; nucleotides outside the gene matches: 4.

The chain carries TRBV18 and TRBJ2-2, with TRBD1 as a possible D gene (6 bases). The CDR3 sequence is 17 residues long. The V gene's germline CDR1 is KGHSH and CDR2 LQKENI. The ends were cut back, 5 bases at V and 1 base at J, with 17 bases in the middle. The CDR3 DNA follows: TGTGCCAGCTCAACACTACCCGGGACACGGAACACCGGGGAGCTGTTTTTT. This translates into CASSTLPGTRNTGELFF.

This clonotype was recorded at least ten times. V is TRBV5-4 and J is TRBJ1-2; 9 nucleotides match TRBD1. Germline assignment: CDR1 SGHNT and CDR2 YYREEE (reference sequence). V lost 4 bases and J lost 8; bases outside the gene matches: 9. The CDR3 runs 14 residues. The CDR3 DNA is TGTGCCAGCAGCCCGGGACAGGGACAGGCGGGCTACACCTTC. Translated: CASSPGQGQAGYTF.

This clonotype was recorded at least ten times. The chain employs TRBV28 and TRBJ1-2; possible D gene TRBD1, 5 bases. CDR3 length: 13 amino acids. Trimming left V 7 bases short and J 8 bases short, with 17 bases between. Germline CDR1 MDHEN, CDR2 SYDVKM. The CDR3 sequence: CASTSGGLRGYTF. The CDR3 nucleotides read TGTGCCAGCACCTCTGGGGGGTTACGCGGCTACACCTTC.

This clonotype was detected ten times or more. The chain recombines TRBV20-1 with TRBJ1-5; a weak D match, TRBD1 (5 bases). CDR1 is DFQATT, CDR2 SNEGSKA, per germline (reference sequence). The germline V and J ends were trimmed by 4 bases and 1 base, with 14 bases remaining between them. The CDR3 extends over 15 amino acids. DNA of the CDR3: TGCAGTGCTACCCGCCAGGGAGGGAGCAATCAGCCCCAGCATTTT. It specifies CSATRQGGSNQPQHF.

This clonotype appeared once. Just one base apart from a much larger clone, this may be a read error. The V call is TRBV6-1, the J call TRBJ2-1; D call uncertain. The germline CDR1 and CDR2 sequences are MNHNS and SASEGT. The CDR3 runs to 11 residues. V was trimmed by 6 bases and J by 9 bases, leaving 9 bases between them. The CDR3 is CASSTSGEQFF. The CDR3 coding sequence is TGTGCCAGCAGCACGAGTGGTGAGCAGTTCTTC.